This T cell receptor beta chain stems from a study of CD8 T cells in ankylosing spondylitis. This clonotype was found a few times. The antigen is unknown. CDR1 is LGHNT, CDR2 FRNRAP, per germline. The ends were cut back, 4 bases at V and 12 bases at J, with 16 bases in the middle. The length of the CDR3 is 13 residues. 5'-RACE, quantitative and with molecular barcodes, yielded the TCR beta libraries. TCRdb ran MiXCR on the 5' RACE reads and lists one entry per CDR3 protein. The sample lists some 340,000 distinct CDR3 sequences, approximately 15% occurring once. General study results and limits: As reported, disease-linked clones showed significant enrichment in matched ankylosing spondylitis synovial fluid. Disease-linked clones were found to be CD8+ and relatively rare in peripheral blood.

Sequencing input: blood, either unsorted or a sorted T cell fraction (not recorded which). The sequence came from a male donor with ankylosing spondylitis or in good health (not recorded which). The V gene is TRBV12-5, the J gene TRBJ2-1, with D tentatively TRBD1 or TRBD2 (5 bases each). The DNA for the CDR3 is TGTGCTAGTGGTTCCGTCGAGGGGCTCAGGCAGTTCTTC. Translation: CASGSVEGLRQFF.